This T cell receptor beta chain was retrieved from a study of T cells in Graves' hyperthyroidism and ophthalmopathy. Germline V gene data show CDR1 as MNHGY and CDR2 as SVAAGI. Trimming took off 4 bases at V and 1 base at J, with 22 bases between the two ends. CDR3 length: 18 residues. TCR beta CDR3 regions were amplified from RNA transcripts. TCR CDR3 regions were first amplified by RT-PCR with HTBI primers. TCRdb re-derived calls from the multiplex PCR reads in MiXCR, one entry per CDR3 protein. This table has 550,000 to 600,000 distinct CDR3 sequences, about 14% appearing once. Sequences were obtained from blood. The chain uses TRBV6-9 and TRBJ1-1; possibly TRBD1 for D (6 bases). The TCR sequence derives from a woman younger than 30 with Graves' ophthalmopathy. CDR3 DNA: TGTGCCAGCAGTTGCGGTGGGACAATCTCTGAGCGGAACACTGAAGCTTTCTTT. This sequence encodes CASSCGGTISERNTEAFF.